The source of this T cell receptor (beta chain) is a study of T-cell memory formation after mild COVID-19. Whole-study context: Largely donor-specific sequence clusters came from a couple of donors.

TCR alpha and TCR beta cDNA libraries carrying sample barcodes and UMIs came from 5'RACE with constant-segment primers. TCRdb called the 5' RACE reads again in MiXCR, with one record for every CDR3 protein. The sample records 470,000 or so distinct CDR3 sequences, approximately 19% being singletons. Notes on the study in general: Day 15 to 85 contracting clones showed balanced CD4/CD8; later expanders leaned CD4+. CD4+ clones that contracted lay mainly in CM and EM; CD8+ ones lay in EMRA.

The CDR3 contains 15 residues. CDR1 is SGHVS, CDR2 FNYEAQ, per germline. The V segment lost 5 bases and the J segment 8 bases; nucleotides outside the gene matches: 10. Comment on this clonotype: Its cognate antigen is unknown.

The sequencing input was PBMCs or a T cell subset sorted from them (not recorded which). The chain couples TRBV7-6 to TRBJ1-4; TRBD1 agrees at 8 bases. The receptor comes from a man aged 18-30 years who had mild COVID-19 (a few samples of this study predate the infection). Cell type and time point are not known. CDR3 sequence reads: CASSPWTGSGEKLFF. The CDR3 coding sequence is TGTGCCAGCAGCCCGTGGACAGGGTCAGGGGAAAAACTGTTTTTT.